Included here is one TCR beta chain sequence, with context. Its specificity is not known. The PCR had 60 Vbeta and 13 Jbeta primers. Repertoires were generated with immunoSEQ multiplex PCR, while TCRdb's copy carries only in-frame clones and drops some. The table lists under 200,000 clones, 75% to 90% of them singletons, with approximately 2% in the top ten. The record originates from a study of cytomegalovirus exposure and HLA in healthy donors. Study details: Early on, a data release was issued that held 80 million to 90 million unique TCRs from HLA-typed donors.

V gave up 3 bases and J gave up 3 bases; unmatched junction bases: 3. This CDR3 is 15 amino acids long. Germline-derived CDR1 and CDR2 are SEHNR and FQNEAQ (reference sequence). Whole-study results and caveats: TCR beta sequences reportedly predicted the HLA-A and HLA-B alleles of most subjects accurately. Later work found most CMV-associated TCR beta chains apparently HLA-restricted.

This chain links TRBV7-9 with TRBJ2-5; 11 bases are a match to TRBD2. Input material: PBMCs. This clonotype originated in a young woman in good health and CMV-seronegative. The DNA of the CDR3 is TGTGCCAGCAGCTTCCCACTAGCGGGGGAAGAGACCCAGTACTTC. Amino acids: CASSFPLAGEETQYF.